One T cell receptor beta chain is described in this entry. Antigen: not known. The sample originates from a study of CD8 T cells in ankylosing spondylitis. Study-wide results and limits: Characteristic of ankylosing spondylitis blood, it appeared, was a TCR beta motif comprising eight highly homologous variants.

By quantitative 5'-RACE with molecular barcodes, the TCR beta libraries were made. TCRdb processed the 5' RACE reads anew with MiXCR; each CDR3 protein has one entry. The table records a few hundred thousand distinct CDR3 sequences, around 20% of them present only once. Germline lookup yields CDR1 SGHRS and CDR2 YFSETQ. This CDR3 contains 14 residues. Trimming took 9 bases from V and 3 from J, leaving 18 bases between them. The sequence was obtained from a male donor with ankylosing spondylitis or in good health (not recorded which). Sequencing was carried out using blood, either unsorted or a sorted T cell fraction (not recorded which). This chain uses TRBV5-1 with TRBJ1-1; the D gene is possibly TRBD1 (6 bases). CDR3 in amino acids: CATSAGGADTEAFF. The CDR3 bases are TGCGCCACCTCAGCGGGGGGGGCAGACACTGAAGCTTTCTTT.